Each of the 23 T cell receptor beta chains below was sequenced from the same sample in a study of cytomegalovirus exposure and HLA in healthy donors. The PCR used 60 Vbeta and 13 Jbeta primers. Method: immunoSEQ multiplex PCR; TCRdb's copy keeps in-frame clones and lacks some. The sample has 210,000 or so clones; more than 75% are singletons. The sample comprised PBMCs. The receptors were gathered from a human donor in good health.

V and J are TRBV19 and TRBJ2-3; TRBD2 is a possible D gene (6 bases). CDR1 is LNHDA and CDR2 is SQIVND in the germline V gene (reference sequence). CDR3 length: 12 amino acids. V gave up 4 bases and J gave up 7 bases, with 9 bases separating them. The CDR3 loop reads CASSNREHTQYF. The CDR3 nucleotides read TGTGCCAGTAGTAACCGGGAGCATACGCAGTATTTT.

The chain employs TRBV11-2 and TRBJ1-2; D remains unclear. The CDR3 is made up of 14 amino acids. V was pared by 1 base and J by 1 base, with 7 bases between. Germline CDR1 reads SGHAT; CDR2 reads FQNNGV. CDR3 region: CASSLVHINYGYTF. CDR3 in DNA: TGTGCCAGCAGCTTAGTACACATTAACTATGGCTACACCTTC. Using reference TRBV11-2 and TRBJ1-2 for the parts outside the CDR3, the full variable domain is EAGVAQSPRYKIIEKRQSVAFWCNPISGHATLYWYQQILGQGPKLLIQFQNNGVVDDSQLPKDRFSAERLKGVDSTLKIQPAKLEDSAVYLCASSLVHINYGYTFGSGTRLTVV.

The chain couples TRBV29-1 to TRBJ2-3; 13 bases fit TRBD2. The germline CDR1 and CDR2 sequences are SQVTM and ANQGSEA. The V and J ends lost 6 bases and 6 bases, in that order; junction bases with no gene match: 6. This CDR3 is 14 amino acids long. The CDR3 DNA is TGCAGCGTCGTCACTAGCGGGAGGGTGGATACGCAGTATTTT. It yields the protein CSVVTSGRVDTQYF.

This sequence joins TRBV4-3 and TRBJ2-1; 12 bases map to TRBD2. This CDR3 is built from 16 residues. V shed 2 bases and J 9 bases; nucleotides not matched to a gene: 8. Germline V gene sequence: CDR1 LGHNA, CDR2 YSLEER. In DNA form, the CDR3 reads TGCGCCAGCAGCCAACCGCTAGCGGGAGGGCCCGGTGAGCAGTTCTTC. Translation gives CASSQPLAGGPGEQFF.

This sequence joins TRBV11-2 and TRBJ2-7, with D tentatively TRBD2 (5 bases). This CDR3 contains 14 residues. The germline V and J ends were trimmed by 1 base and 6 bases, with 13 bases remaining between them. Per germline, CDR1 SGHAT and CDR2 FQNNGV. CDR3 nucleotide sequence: TGTGCCAGCAGCTTAGGATTCAGTACTAGCGAGCAGTACTTC. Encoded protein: CASSLGFSTSEQYF.

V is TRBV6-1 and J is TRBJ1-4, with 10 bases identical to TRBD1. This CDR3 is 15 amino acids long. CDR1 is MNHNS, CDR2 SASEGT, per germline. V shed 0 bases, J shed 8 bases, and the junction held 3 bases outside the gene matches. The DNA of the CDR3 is TGTGCCAGCAGTGAAGCCGACAGGGGGCGAGAAAAACTGTTTTTT. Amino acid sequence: CASSEADRGREKLFF.

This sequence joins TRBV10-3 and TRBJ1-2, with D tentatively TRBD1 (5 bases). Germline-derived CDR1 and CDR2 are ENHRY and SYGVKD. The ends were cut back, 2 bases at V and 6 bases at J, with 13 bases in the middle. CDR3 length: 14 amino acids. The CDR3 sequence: CAISELVREDGYTF. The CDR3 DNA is TGTGCCATCAGTGAGCTCGTCAGGGAGGATGGCTACACCTTC.

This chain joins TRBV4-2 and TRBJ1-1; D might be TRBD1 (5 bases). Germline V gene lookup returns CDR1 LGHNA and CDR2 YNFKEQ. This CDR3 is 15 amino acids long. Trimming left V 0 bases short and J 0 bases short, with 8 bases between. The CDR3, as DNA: TGTGCCAGCAGCCAAGAGGGGCAGGTGAACACTGAAGCTTTCTTT. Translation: CASSQEGQVNTEAFF.

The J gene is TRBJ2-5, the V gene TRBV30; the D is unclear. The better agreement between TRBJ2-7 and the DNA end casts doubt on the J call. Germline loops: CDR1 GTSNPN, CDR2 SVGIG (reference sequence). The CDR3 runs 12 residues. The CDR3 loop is CAWSSGSYEQYF. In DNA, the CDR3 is TGTGCCTGGAGCTCCGGGTCATACGAGCAGTACTTC.

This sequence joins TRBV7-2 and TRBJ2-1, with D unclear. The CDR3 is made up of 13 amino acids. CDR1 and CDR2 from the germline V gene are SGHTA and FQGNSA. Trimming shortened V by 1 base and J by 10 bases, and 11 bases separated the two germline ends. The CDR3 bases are TGTGCCAGCAGCTTAGGTGGTACTCCGGAGCAGTTCTTC. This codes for CASSLGGTPEQFF.

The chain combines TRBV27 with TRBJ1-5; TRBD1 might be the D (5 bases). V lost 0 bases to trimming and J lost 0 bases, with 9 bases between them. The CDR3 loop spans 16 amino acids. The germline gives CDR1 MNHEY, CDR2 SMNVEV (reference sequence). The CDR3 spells CASSLSRQSSNQPQHF. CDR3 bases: TGTGCCAGCAGTTTATCCCGACAGAGTAGCAATCAGCCCCAGCATTTT.

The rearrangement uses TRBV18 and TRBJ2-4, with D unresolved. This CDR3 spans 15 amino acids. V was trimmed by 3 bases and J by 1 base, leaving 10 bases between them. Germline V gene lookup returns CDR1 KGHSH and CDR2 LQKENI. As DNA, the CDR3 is TGTGCCAGCTCACCTACCAGTCTGGCCAAAAACATTCAGTACTTC. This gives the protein CASSPTSLAKNIQYF.

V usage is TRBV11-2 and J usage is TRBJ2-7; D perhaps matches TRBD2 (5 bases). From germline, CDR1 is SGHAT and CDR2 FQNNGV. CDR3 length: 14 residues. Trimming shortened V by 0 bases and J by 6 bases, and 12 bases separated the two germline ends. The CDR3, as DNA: TGTGCCAGCAGCTTAGAGACTGGCCGGGGCGAGCAGTACTTC. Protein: CASSLETGRGEQYF.

CDR3 sequence: CASSPGLGGEKLFF. CDR3 bases: TGTGCCAGCTCACCCGGCTTGGGAGGCGAAAAACTGTTTTTT. The V and J genes are TRBV18 and TRBJ1-4; D gene ambiguous. Germline lookup yields CDR1 KGHSH and CDR2 LQKENI. The CDR3 runs 14 residues. The V and J ends lost 3 bases and 8 bases respectively, with 13 bases between them.

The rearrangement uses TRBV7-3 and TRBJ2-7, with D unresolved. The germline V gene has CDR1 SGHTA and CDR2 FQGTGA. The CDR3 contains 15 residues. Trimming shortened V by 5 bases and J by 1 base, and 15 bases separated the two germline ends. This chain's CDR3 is CASSKRRPDSYEQYF. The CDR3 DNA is TGTGCCAGCAGCAAACGGAGACCTGATTCCTACGAGCAGTACTTC.

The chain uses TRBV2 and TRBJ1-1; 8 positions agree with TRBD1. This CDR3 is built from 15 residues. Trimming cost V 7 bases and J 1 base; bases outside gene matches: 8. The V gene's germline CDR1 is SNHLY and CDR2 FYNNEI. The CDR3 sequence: CASTLQGATNTEAFF. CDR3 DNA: TGTGCCAGCACGCTCCAGGGGGCTACGAACACTGAAGCTTTCTTT.

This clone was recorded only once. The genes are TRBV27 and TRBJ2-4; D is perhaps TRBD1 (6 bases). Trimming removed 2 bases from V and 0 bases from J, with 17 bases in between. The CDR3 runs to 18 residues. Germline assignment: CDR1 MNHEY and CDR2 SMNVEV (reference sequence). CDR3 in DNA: TGTGCCAGCAGTTTACCTGCTTGGGGGCCCTTAGCCAAAAACATTCAGTACTTC. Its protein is CASSLPAWGPLAKNIQYF.

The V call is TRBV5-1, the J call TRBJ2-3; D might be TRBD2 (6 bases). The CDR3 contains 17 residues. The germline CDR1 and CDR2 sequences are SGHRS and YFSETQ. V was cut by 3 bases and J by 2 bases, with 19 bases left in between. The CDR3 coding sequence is TGCGCCAGCAGCTGGCCGGACTCGGGACTCAACACAGATACGCAGTATTTT. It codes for CASSWPDSGLNTDTQYF. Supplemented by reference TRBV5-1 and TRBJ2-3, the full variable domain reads KAGVTQTPRYLIKTRGQQVTLSCSPISGHRSVSWYQQTPGQGLQFLFEYFSETQRNKGNFPGRFSGRQFSNSRSEMNVSTLELGDSALYLCASSWPDSGLNTDTQYFGPGTRLTVL.

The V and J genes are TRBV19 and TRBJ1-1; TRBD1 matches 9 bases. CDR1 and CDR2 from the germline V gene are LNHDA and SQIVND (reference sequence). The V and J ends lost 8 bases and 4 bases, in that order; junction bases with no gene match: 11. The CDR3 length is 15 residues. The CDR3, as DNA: TGTGCCAGTGCCCTCGTACCGGGACAGGGCACTGAAGCTTTCTTT. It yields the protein CASALVPGQGTEAFF.

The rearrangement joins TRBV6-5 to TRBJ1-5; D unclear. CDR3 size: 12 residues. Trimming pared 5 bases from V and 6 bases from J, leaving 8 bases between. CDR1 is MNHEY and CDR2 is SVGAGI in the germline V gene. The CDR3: CASSDGSQPQHF. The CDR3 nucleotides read TGTGCCAGCAGTGACGGGAGTCAGCCCCAGCATTTT.

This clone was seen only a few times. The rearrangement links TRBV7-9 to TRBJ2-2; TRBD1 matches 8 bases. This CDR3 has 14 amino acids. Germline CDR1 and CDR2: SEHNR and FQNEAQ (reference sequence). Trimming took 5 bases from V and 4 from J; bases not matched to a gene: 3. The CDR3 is CASSLDRATGELFF. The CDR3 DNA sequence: TGTGCCAGCAGCCTGGACAGGGCCACCGGGGAGCTGTTTTTT.

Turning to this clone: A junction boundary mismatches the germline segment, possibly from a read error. The CDR3 bases are TGTTCCAGCAGCTTAGTACCCCTAGCGGTGAGTGAGCAGTACTTC. Translation: CSSSLVPLAVSEQYF. This chain connects TRBV7-9 to TRBJ2-7, with TRBD2 matching 7 bases. The CDR3 has 15 amino acids. The germline CDR1 and CDR2 sequences are SEHNR and FQNEAQ (reference sequence).

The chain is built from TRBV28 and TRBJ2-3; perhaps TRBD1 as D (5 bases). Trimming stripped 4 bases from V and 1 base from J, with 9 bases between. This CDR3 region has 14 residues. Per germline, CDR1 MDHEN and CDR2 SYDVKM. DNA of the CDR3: TGTGCCAGCAGTTCTGGGGCAGGCACAGATACGCAGTATTTT. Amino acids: CASSSGAGTDTQYF.